Listed here is a single T cell receptor beta chain. The sample comes from a study of shared T cell receptors in the human thymus. CDR1 and CDR2 (germline): SGHTS, YDEGEE. The ends lost 2 bases at V and 2 bases at J; junction bases unmatched: 7. This CDR3 contains 15 residues. This table comes from immunoSEQ multiplex PCR, and its TCRdb copy is limited to in-frame clones, with some not included. The sample lists 700,000 to 750,000 clones, 70% to 90% occurring once. Another study also made use of these data, one on human thymus T cells. This second report adds: Healthy Finnish infants undergoing corrective surgery for congenital heart defects were used as donors. It was from resections taken during corrective heart surgery that the thymus tissue came. Apparent skewing of V and J gene usage characterized both thymic and blood repertoires. Among unrelated individuals, related research reported thymic repertoires that overlapped highly.

The TCR originated in a girl younger than two with a congenital heart defect. This sequence joins TRBV5-8 and TRBJ2-7, with 7 bases fitting TRBD1. The sample comprised thymocytes. CDR3 nucleotide sequence: TGTGCCAGCAGCTTACTTAGGGACAGAGCCTACGAGCAGTACTTC. This codes for CASSLLRDRAYEQYF.